This entry describes one TCR beta chain. This clone was seen a single time. It has no known antigen specificity. Base quality data are lacking; no much larger clone is found one base away. This entry is derived from a study of shared clonotypes between healthy human individuals (TCRdb year 2020). In terms of the full investigation: The cohort included three men and a couple of women between 18 and 49 years of age. Leukapheresis yielded between about 0.94 and 8.9 billion PBMCs per donor. Libraries were prepared and TCR repertoires were sequenced by different laboratories using diverse techniques, in order to increase sequencing depth and limit assay-specific biases. To estimate repertoire size and how much clonotype sharing occurs between individuals, the study deeply sequenced the blood TCR repertoires of 4 to 6 healthy adults. For each donor, CD4 naive and CD4 memory were each run on three plates, CD8 naive on two plates, and CD8 memory on one plate. What the work shows at the level of the full study, not this receptor alone: Pairwise subsampling indicated that sequencing depth was expected to affect the degree of clonotype sharing among donors. Sampling was restricted to blood, and TCR repertoires in tissues likely differ from the TCR repertoires found in blood. Larger estimated clonotype richness was generally found for naive subsets than for memory subsets. Rarefaction of sorted-subset datasets indicated incomplete sequencing despite the large sequencing depth. Because the study included only a small number of donors, the genetic and exposure-history diversity represented was limited. When a handful of donors were compared, the shared fraction of clonotypes was around 4.6% for naive CD4, 3% to 4% for naive CD8, 2% to 2.5% for memory CD4, and around 0.37% for memory CD8. Compared with non-shared clonotypes, clonotypes shared by all four sorted-subset donors had higher generation probabilities.

For the CD8 naive samples, CD45RO-negative cells were positively selected for CCR7, yielding a CD45RA+CCR7+ population from which TemRA cells were excluded. The donors were healthy, HIV-negative adults with no recently reported acute infections or vaccinations. Every donor was a Caucasian adult residing in Nashville, Tennessee, USA. Blood was collected by leukapheresis, and PBMCs were isolated by Ficoll-Histopaque density gradient centrifugation and then cryopreserved in liquid nitrogen vapor phase. Analytical flow cytometry was used to check the purity and quantity of each magnetically sorted T cell population. Genomic DNA was isolated from each sorted fraction and quantified by UV absorbance on a Nanodrop 2000c. Using the deep immunoSEQ assay, multiplex PCR amplified TCR CDR3 regions from genomic DNA. Genomic DNA extracted from each cell subset was distributed evenly over all wells of several immunoSEQ 96-well plates, and each plate served as one replicate. For sorted subsets, each replicate PCR was loaded with 200 ng genomic DNA, equivalent to 30,000 or so T cell genomes. The purified libraries were quantified using a Qubit 3.0 fluorometer, sized with a Bioanalyzer 2100, and then quantified again using the KAPA Library Quantification kit. Every immunoSEQ 96-well plate was sequenced on a dedicated single-read 150-cycle Illumina NextSeq 550 flow cell. The original methods were these. Because the immunoSEQ output held only junctional sequences and lacked quality scores, the filtering could not match the filtering applied to full-length reads. Sequences were annotated with PyIR, a Python wrapper for IgBLAST v1.9, using IMGT germline references to assign V/J genes and CDR3. Reads were filtered out if the reads had weak V/J assignments (E-value above 1e-6), no CDR3, stop codons, out-of-frame junctions, or ambiguous translated residues. V3J clonotypes were defined as sequences sharing an identical inferred V gene, J gene, and CDR3 amino acid sequence. Percentage overlap between repertoires was computed as shared unique clonotypes divided by the size of the smaller repertoire. Three approaches were used to assess repertoire richness: RTK rarefaction, the Chao1 estimator, and Recon v2.1 estimates of unobserved clonotypes. Generation probabilities were computed with OLGA for all TCRbeta clonotypes obtained by the gDNA method from several donors. The table was pulled from immuneACCESS by TCRdb, which kept in-frame rearrangements only. Such tables lose some clones; where checked, under half of the loss comes from unresolved V genes, and the rest has no known cause. D and trimming were read from the DNA, whereas the V and J calls and clone size are those reported in that table. This sample has roughly 2,000,000 clones in its table, and just under 95% of those were observed once. Together, the top ten hold roughly 1.2% of the sample.

V loses 0 bases, J loses 4 bases, and the germline ends lie 13 bases apart. Looking up the germline V gene yields CDR1 LGHNA and CDR2 YSLEER. Its CDR3 holds 15 amino acids, cysteine through phenylalanine. Only CDR3 DNA remains: 45 bases, in frame from the first base. The source of this sequence is a man in his late teens or twenties in good health. The receptor chain draws on TRBV4-3 and TRBJ2-7; the D segment could be TRBD1, given 5 matching bases. Specimen: naive CD8+ T cells sorted from blood. The meaning of the sample's cell subset or site label: CD45RA+CCR7+. The CDR3 corresponds to CASSQDQGGGYEQYF. The DNA sequence follows: TGCGCCAGCAGCCAAGATCAGGGCGGTGGGTACGAGCAGTACTTC.